A selection of T cell receptor beta chains follows, all from one sample in a study of T-cell reconstitution after alpha-beta-depleted transplantation in children. From the PCR reads, TCRdb called clonotypes with MiXCR, one entry per CDR3 protein. The table records a few hundred thousand distinct CDR3 sequences, 13% of them present only once. This sample comprised PBMCs, mostly from graft donor cells, obtained 360 days after TCRalphabeta/CD19-depleted stem cell transplant. The receptor source for this set is a male patient younger than 18 who had a stem cell transplant for acute myeloid leukemia, so the T cells may come from the graft donor. The CDR3 runs from the conserved cysteine through the conserved F or W. Fields, in order: V gene, clone size, J gene, D gene, CDR3 DNA, CDR3 protein. The D gene is left open where the match is weak. For some rows the clone size is stated as once, few or many, or as a class when expanded; others skip it.

TRBV3-1	.	TRBJ2-7	.	TGTGCCAGCGGGGGGGGCGCCTCCTACGAGCAGTACTTC	CASGGGASYEQYF
TRBV6-1	once	TRBJ2-7	TRBD2	TGTGCCAGCACCCCTTTAAGCCTAGCGGGATTGTACGAGCAGTACTTC	CASTPLSLAGLYEQYF
TRBV27	few	TRBJ2-4	.	TGTGCCAGCAGCTCTACCCGACTATCAGACATTCAGTACTTC	CASSSTRLSDIQYF
TRBV28	.	TRBJ2-5	TRBD1	TGTGCCAGCAGTCTCCGACAGGGGCCCCTCAGGACCCAGTACTTC	CASSLRQGPLRTQYF
TRBV9	once	TRBJ2-1	TRBD2	TGTGCCAGCAGCTCCCGTATCGGGAGGGTCAATGAGCAGTTCTTC	CASSSRIGRVNEQFF
TRBV7-3	.	TRBJ2-3	.	TGTGCCAGCAGCTTTGGATTACTGAGCAGCACAGATACGCAGTATTTT	CASSFGLLSSTDTQYF
TRBV20-1	.	TRBJ2-3	.	TGCAGTGCTAGAGATTACAGATCTAGCACAGATACGCAGTATTTT	CSARDYRSSTDTQYF
TRBV28	few	TRBJ2-3	.	TGTGCCAGCAGTCCTTCTCATTTAGCAACAGATACGCAGTATTTT	CASSPSHLATDTQYF
TRBV12-3/TRBV12-4	.	TRBJ1-5	.	TGTGCCAGCAGCTCCGGGGCGAGCAATCAGCCCCAGCATTTT	CASSSGASNQPQHF
TRBV20-1	few	TRBJ2-7	.	TGCAGTGCTACCAGAGGGGTTAAGGCCTACGAGCAGTACTTC	CSATRGVKAYEQYF
TRBV27	.	TRBJ2-7	.	TGTGCTTCAGGTTGGGGGTCCACCTACGAGCAGTACTTC	CASGWGSTYEQYF
TRBV28	few	TRBJ1-5	.	TGTGCCAGCACCCTAAGGCAGAGCAATCAGCCCCAGCATTTT	CASTLRQSNQPQHF
TRBV29-1	many	TRBJ2-1	TRBD2	TGCAGCGCGTCGTTCCGACTACCGGGACTAGCGATTTATGAGCAGTTCTTC	CSASFRLPGLAIYEQFF
TRBV11-2	.	TRBJ2-7	TRBD2	TGTGCCAGCAGTCGTAGCGGGCAGTACTACGAGCAGTACTTC	CASSRSGQYYEQYF